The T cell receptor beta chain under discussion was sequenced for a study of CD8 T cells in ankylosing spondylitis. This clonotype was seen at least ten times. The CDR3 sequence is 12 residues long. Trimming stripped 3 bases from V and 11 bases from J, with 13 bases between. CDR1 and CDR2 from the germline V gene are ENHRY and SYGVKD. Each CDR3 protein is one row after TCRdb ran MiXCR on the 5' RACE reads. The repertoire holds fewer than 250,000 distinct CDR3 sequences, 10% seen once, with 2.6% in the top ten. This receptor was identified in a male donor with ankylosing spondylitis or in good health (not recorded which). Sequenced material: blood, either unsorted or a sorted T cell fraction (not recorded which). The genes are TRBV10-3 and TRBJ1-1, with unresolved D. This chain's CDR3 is CAISDNVQSAFF. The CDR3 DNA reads TGTGCCATCAGTGACAACGTCCAATCGGCTTTCTTT.